This TCR beta chain was sequenced during a study of Ad26.COV2.S vaccination and SARS-CoV-2 variants (dated by TCRdb to the early 2020s). The study in broad terms: Donors in the vaccine arm were drawn from COV1001, a phase I-IIa trial of Ad26.COV2.S in healthy adults that was multicentre, randomized, double-blind and placebo-controlled. Dosing of Ad26.COV2.S was intramuscular, at either 5x10^10 or 1x10^11 viral particles, delivered as one shot or as two shots spaced 56 days apart. TCRbeta repertoire sequencing served as the tool for gauging how specific and how broad the SARS-CoV-2-reactive T cell receptors were following Ad26.COV2.S vaccination. The TCR-sequenced set comprised around 30 samples: around 20 Ad26.COV2.S vaccine recipients, 5 placebo recipients and 8 SARS-CoV-2 convalescent individuals. Participants in the trial were split at random into five groups of five each, receiving low-dose or high-dose Ad26.COV2.S once or twice, or else placebo on both occasions. Throughout the experiments and outcome assessment, investigators stayed blinded to trial group allocation. What the authors observed across the whole study: Compared with placebo recipients, Ad26.COV2.S recipients showed higher spike-specific TCR breadth (P = 0.0014). The study was not powered for comparison of responses between vaccine doses or regimens. It was noted by the authors that total T cell responses may have been underestimated by the TCR breadth and depth analyses. After vaccination, substantial breadth of spike-specific CD8+ and CD4+ T cell responses was reported. Non-spike TCR breadth was comparable between vaccine and placebo recipients, consistent with the vaccine containing only spike.

With respect to this clone: What this receptor recognizes is not known. Per-base qualities were not stored, and no clone one base away is much larger.

The immunoSEQ Assay was the method used to sequence TCRbeta CDR3 regions. After extraction, genomic DNA underwent amplification by bias-controlled multiplex PCR, followed by high-throughput sequencing. Per the source publication's procedure: To quantify the absolute abundance of every unique TCRbeta CDR3 region, sequences were collapsed and filtered. T cell fraction was estimated by normalizing TCRbeta template counts to usable DNA, with usable DNA measured through amplification of reference genes found in all nucleated cells. Repertoire TCRs were annotated as SARS-CoV-2-specific by exact matching of V gene, CDR3 amino acid sequence and J gene to a known reactive TCR set. MIRA supplied the reference SARS-CoV-2 TCR set, which was filtered for enrichment in COVID-19-positive ImmuneCODE repertoires so that public or cross-reactive TCRs were removed. Using the MIRA antigens, annotated TCRs were further analysed by specific ORF or by position within an ORF. Depth was the summed frequency of annotated unique rearrangements, while breadth was defined as annotated unique rearrangements over total unique productive rearrangements. Group comparisons of TCR breadth used two-sided Wilcoxon rank-sum tests. TCRdb re-hosts the immuneACCESS table, in-frame sequences only. Its copies lack some clones; in the studies checked, an unresolved V gene accounts for under half of them, and the cause for the rest is not known. V, J and clone size are those of that table, while D and trimming were read from the DNA. The table for this sample lists roughly 300,000 clones; around 88% of them were counted only once. The top ten clonotypes cover roughly a tenth of the sample.

The treatment or condition label of this sample denotes: approximately 18 received Ad26.COV2.S at low or high dose, single or two shots; roughly five received placebo; per-sample allocation not given. For vaccine and placebo recipients, repertoires were sequenced using samples collected on day 63 after the first injection. Cohort 1b enrolled 25 or so adults aged 18-55 years at a single site in Boston, USA, between 29 July and 7 August 2020. Ad26.COV2.S was a replication-incompetent adenovirus type 26 vector that expressed a prefusion-stabilized SARS-CoV-2 spike protein derived from the original Wuhan strain. This clonotype was sampled from a person between 18 and 59 years old who received the Ad26.COV2.S COVID-19 vaccine or a placebo. The material sequenced was peripheral blood, taken in a trial of Ad26.COV2.S vaccine versus placebo.

The DNA is as follows: TGTGCCAGCAGTGTCAGGGCTAGCGGGGCAGAGACCCAGTACTTC. Its product reads: CASSVRASGAETQYF. The rearrangement joined TRBV27 to TRBJ2-5; a stretch of 9 junction bases matches TRBD2. Reading from cysteine to phenylalanine, the CDR3 counts 15 amino acids. The sequence is cut down to CDR3 DNA, 45 bases in frame from base 1. The germline V gene (reference sequence) sets CDR1 to MNHEY and CDR2 to SMNVEV. The junction shows trimming of 5 bases on V and 4 bases on J, and the gene matches do not reach 8 bases of it.